This T cell receptor beta chain was found in a study of brain T cells in children with intractable seizures. Repertoires were generated with immunoSEQ multiplex PCR, while TCRdb's copy carries only in-frame clones and drops some. Of around 100,000 clones listed, 85% to 95% were seen once; the top ten hold 3.8%. Trimming took 5 bases from V and 4 from J, leaving 9 bases between them. The CDR3 length is 13 residues. Germline lookup yields CDR1 SGHAT and CDR2 FQDESV (reference sequence). The rearrangement joins TRBV11-1 to TRBJ1-5, with D perhaps TRBD1 (5 bases). This receptor was taken from a boy under two years old with hemimegalencephaly and intractable seizures. Source: peripheral blood, taken at surgery. CDR3 DNA sequence: TGTGCCAGCAGCCGGGGACTTAATCAGCCCCAGCATTTT. It yields the protein CASSRGLNQPQHF.